This T cell receptor beta chain originates from a study of blood T cell repertoires in COVID-19. At the level of the study: Sites in the United States, Italy and Spain provided acute and convalescent COVID-19 samples. The analysed material was cDNA or gDNA that came from T cells, B-cell-depleted T cells, or PBMCs.

Methods used by the authors: Amplifying reference gene primers gave estimates of nucleated cell counts. Sequencing used immunoSEQ multiplex PCR; TCRdb keeps in-frame clones, though not all of them. V and J calls and clone size are as listed in that table; D and trimming were resolved from the DNA. The data contain about 200,000 clones, more than 75% of them singletons. The receptor's source is a woman older than 75 with acute or convalescent COVID-19. Material: peripheral blood.

The CDR3 nucleotides are TGTGCCAGCAGTCCCTATGGCGGGGAGCTGTTTTTT. This gives the protein CASSPYGGELFF. This chain uses TRBV7-3 with TRBJ2-2; D uncertain. The V end was cut by 6 bases, the J end by 7 bases, with 9 bases between. This CDR3 is 12 amino acids long. Germline assignment: CDR1 SGHTA and CDR2 FQGTGA.